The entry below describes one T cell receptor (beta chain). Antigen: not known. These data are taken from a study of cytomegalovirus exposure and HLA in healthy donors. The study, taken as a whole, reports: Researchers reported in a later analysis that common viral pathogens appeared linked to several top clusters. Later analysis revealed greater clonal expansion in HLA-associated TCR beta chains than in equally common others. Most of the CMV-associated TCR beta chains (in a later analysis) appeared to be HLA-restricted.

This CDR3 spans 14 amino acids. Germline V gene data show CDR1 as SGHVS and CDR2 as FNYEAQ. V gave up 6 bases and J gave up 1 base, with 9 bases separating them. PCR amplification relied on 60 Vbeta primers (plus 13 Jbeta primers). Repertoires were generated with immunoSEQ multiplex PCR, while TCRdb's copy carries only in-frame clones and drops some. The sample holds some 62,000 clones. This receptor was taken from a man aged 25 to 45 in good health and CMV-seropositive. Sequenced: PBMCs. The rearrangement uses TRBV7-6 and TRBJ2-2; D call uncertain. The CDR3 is CASSAPGNTGELFF. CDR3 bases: TGTGCCAGCAGTGCCCCAGGGAACACCGGGGAGCTGTTTTTT.